The 20 T cell receptor beta chains below come from one sample, sequenced in a study of cytomegalovirus exposure and HLA in healthy donors. The PCR was carried out with 60 Vbeta primers and 13 Jbeta primers. Data came from immunoSEQ multiplex PCR; TCRdb stores just in-frame clones and leaves some out. The sample has 200,000 to 250,000 clones; roughly 80% are singletons. The sequenced sample consisted of PBMCs. The receptors stem from a girl aged 5-17 years in good health and CMV-seronegative.

This clone was observed a handful of times. The rearrangement links TRBV5-6 to TRBJ1-1; D gene ambiguous. V lost 4 bases and J lost 6, with 19 bases in between. CDR3 size: 15 residues. Looked up from germline, CDR1 is SGHDT and CDR2 is YYEEEE. CDR3 DNA: TGTGCCAGCAGCCATGTCGTCATAGCGAAGGCTGAAGCTTTCTTT. It codes for CASSHVVIAKAEAFF.

This clone was detected only a few times. The gene calls are TRBV28 and TRBJ2-3; D is uncertain. Germline V lookup: CDR1 MDHEN, CDR2 SYDVKM. Trimming removed 4 bases at V and 0 bases at J, with 17 bases between. This CDR3 has 17 residues. The CDR3 sequence: CASSSPRQFSSTDTQYF. Here the CDR3 DNA reads TGTGCCAGCAGTTCCCCCCGACAATTTTCTAGCACAGATACGCAGTATTTT.

A single count supports this clone. The gene calls are TRBV28 and TRBJ1-5; unclear D gene. This CDR3 has 14 residues. The germline V and J ends were trimmed by 2 bases and 3 bases, with 8 bases remaining between them. Looked up from germline, CDR1 is MDHEN and CDR2 is SYDVKM. The CDR3 bases are TGTGCCAGCAGTTTAGGGCTGAACAATCAGCCCCAGCATTTT. Translation: CASSLGLNNQPQHF.

The J gene is TRBJ1-3, the V gene TRBV4-1; D not certain. The CDR3 runs 19 residues. V lost 1 base and J lost 0, with 19 bases in between. Germline V lookup: CDR1 MGHRA, CDR2 YSYEKL. DNA of the CDR3: TGCGCCAGCAGCCAAGGTGACGAGTGGCGGGGTAACTCTGGAAACACCATATATTTT. Residues: CASSQGDEWRGNSGNTIYF.

CDR3 sequence: CASSGVENGRMVYEQYF. For the CDR3, the DNA is TGTGCCAGCAGCGGGGTCGAGAACGGGAGGATGGTTTACGAGCAGTACTTC. This chain uses TRBV5-8 with TRBJ2-7, with 7 nucleotides matching TRBD2. Germline V gene lookup returns CDR1 SGHTS and CDR2 YDEGEE. This CDR3 is 17 amino acids long. The V gene end was trimmed by 4 bases and the J gene end by 4 bases; junction bases not matched to a gene: 17.

The chain employs TRBV4-1 and TRBJ2-1; D possibly corresponds to TRBD2 (5 bases). The V end lost 2 bases, the J end lost 8 bases, and 19 bases lay between the germline ends. Germline-derived CDR1 and CDR2 are MGHRA and YSYEKL. The CDR3 sequence is 16 residues long. CDR3 bases: TGCGCCAGCAGCCAAAAACTTTCGGACTTAGGCCATGAGCAGTTCTTC. It encodes CASSQKLSDLGHEQFF.

This clone was counted a few times. The rearrangement uses TRBV6-6 and TRBJ1-5; TRBD1 is a possible D gene (6 bases). The V gene lost 7 bases and the J gene lost 5 bases, with 12 bases spanning the gap. The V gene's germline CDR1 is MNHNY and CDR2 SVGAGI (reference sequence). The CDR3 totals 13 residues. As DNA, the CDR3 is TGTGCCAGCACCCACAGGGAGCATCAGCCCCAGCATTTT. It yields the protein CASTHREHQPQHF.

This clone was observed once. The rearrangement links TRBV6-6 to TRBJ2-7; 7 bases are a match to TRBD1. V dropped 5 bases and J dropped 6; count of bases not matched to a gene: 1. This CDR3 region has 11 residues. CDR1 and CDR2 from the germline V gene are MNHNY and SVGAGI (reference sequence). CDR3 in amino acids: CASSRQGEQYF. The CDR3 nucleotides are TGTGCCAGCAGTAGACAGGGCGAGCAGTACTTC.

The chain joins TRBV5-1 to TRBJ2-1; 7 bases are a match to TRBD2. Germline V gives CDR1 SGHRS, CDR2 YFSETQ. The V gene end was trimmed by 0 bases and the J gene end by 10 bases; junction bases not matched to a gene: 19. The CDR3 is 18 residues long. The CDR3 region is CASSLAGDLGLPKEEQFF. The CDR3 bases are TGCGCCAGCAGCTTGGCCGGCGATCTGGGACTACCCAAGGAGGAGCAGTTCTTC.

The genes are TRBV28 and TRBJ2-7, with 9 bases that match TRBD1. Trimming at V came to 6 bases and at J to 0 bases, leaving 9 bases not matched to a gene. The CDR3 consists of 16 residues. Germline assignment: CDR1 MDHEN and CDR2 SYDVKM. CDR3 DNA: TGTGCCAGCAGCGAAGCCGGGACAGGGAGCTCCTACGAGCAGTACTTC. This sequence encodes CASSEAGTGSSYEQYF.

The V call is TRBV2, the J call TRBJ1-3; D gene unclear. This CDR3 is built from 15 residues. Germline loops: CDR1 SNHLY, CDR2 FYNNEI. With 4 bases removed from V and 4 bases from J, the gap between germline ends came to 14 bases. CDR3: CASSGDPSGGNTIYF. CDR3 sequence (DNA): TGTGCCAGCAGTGGCGACCCAAGCGGGGGAAACACCATATATTTT.

The rearrangement joins TRBV6-1 to TRBJ1-5; D is possibly TRBD1 (5 bases). Germline-derived CDR1 and CDR2 are MNHNS and SASEGT. Between the trimmed V and J ends, which lost 2 bases and 4 bases, there was a span of 9 bases. The CDR3 is made up of 14 amino acids. CDR3 residues: CASSELTENQPQHF. CDR3 in DNA: TGTGCCAGCAGTGAATTGACAGAGAATCAGCCCCAGCATTTT.

This chain links TRBV4-3 with TRBJ2-7, with D unclear. Germline V CDR1 and CDR2: LGHNA, YSLEER. Trimming shortened V by 0 bases and J by 2 bases, and 8 bases separated the two germline ends. This CDR3 comprises 14 residues. The CDR3 nucleotides are TGCGCCAGCAGCCAAGAAGTGAGGACCTACGAGCAGTACTTC. Translating gives CASSQEVRTYEQYF.

V usage is TRBV28 and J usage is TRBJ2-7, with 8 bases lining up with TRBD2. This CDR3 spans 15 amino acids. The ends lost 3 bases at V and 7 bases at J; junction bases unmatched: 11. Germline lookup yields CDR1 MDHEN and CDR2 SYDVKM. The CDR3 region has the DNA TGTGCCAGCAGTTTGAAAGCGGGGGACATTTGGGAGCAGTACTTC. It encodes CASSLKAGDIWEQYF.

The rearrangement links TRBV5-1 to TRBJ2-1; 10 nucleotides match TRBD1. Germline values: CDR1 SGHRS, CDR2 YFSETQ. The trim removed 0 bases at V and 7 bases at J, leaving 4 bases unmatched. The CDR3 sequence is 15 residues long. Written as DNA, the CDR3 is TGCGCCAGCAGCTTGGGGCCGGGACAGGGGAATGAGCAGTTCTTC. Amino acid sequence: CASSLGPGQGNEQFF.

The chain carries TRBV6-5 and TRBJ2-1; tentatively, D is TRBD2 (5 bases). The CDR3 has 15 residues. Germline values: CDR1 MNHEY, CDR2 SVGAGI. V lost 4 bases and J lost 0, with 10 bases in between. CDR3 nucleotides: TGTGCCAGCAGTTTAAGCGGAGACTCCTACAATGAGCAGTTCTTC. This gives the protein CASSLSGDSYNEQFF.

The chain recombines TRBV6-5 with TRBJ2-7; 8 nucleotides line up with TRBD1. J was trimmed by 7 bases and V by 7 bases; bases with no gene match: 6. The CDR3 loop spans 12 amino acids. Per germline, CDR1 MNHEY and CDR2 SVGAGI. The CDR3 DNA follows: TGTGCCAGCAAAAAAACAGGGGGAGAGCAGTACTTC. Protein product: CASKKTGGEQYF.

The J gene is TRBJ2-1, the V gene TRBV7-9, with D possibly TRBD2 on 6 matching bases. Germline V lookup: CDR1 SEHNR, CDR2 FQNEAQ (reference sequence). The CDR3 is made up of 15 amino acids. Trimming took 10 bases from V and 7 from J, leaving 23 bases between them. CDR3: CATPSGRRFRNEQFF. CDR3 in DNA: TGTGCCACCCCGAGTGGGAGGAGGTTTCGGAATGAGCAGTTCTTC.

This rearrangement joins TRBV18 to TRBJ2-4, with TRBD2 matching 10 bases. This CDR3 region has 21 residues. Trimming took 1 base from V and 3 from J; bases not matched to a gene: 18. Germline values: CDR1 KGHSH, CDR2 LQKENI. The CDR3: CASSPLETSGRFVSGKNIQYF. The CDR3 bases are TGTGCCAGCTCACCACTAGAGACTAGCGGGCGCTTCGTTTCCGGCAAAAACATTCAGTACTTC.

This clone was seen more than once but under ten times. The genes are TRBV28 and TRBJ1-1; 7 bases map to TRBD1. CDR3 length: 16 residues. J gave up 4 bases and V 3 bases, and 11 bases lay outside the gene matches. Germline CDR1 is MDHEN and CDR2 is SYDVKM. The chain's CDR3 is CASSFEQGPPGTEAFF. As DNA, the CDR3 is TGTGCCAGCAGTTTTGAACAGGGGCCCCCGGGCACTGAAGCTTTCTTT.